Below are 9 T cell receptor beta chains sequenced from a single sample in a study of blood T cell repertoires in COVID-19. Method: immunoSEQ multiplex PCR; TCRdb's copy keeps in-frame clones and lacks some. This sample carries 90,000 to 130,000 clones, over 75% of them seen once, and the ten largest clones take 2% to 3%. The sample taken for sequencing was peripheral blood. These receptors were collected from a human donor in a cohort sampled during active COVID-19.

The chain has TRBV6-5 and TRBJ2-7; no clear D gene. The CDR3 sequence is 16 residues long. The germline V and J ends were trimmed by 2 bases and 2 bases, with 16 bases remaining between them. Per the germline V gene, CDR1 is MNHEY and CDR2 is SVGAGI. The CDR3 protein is CASSYRPNLGPYEQYF. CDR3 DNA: TGTGCCAGCAGTTACAGGCCAAACCTAGGCCCCTACGAGCAGTACTTC.

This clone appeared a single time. The CDR3 nucleotides are TGTGCCAGTAGTGGACAGGGGCTGCACGAGCAGTACTTC. The encoded protein is CASSGQGLHEQYF. The rearrangement joins TRBV19 to TRBJ2-7; 9 bases align to TRBD1. The germline V gene has CDR1 LNHDA and CDR2 SQIVND (reference sequence). The CDR3 extends over 13 amino acids. J lost 5 bases, V lost 5 bases, and 4 bases had no gene match.

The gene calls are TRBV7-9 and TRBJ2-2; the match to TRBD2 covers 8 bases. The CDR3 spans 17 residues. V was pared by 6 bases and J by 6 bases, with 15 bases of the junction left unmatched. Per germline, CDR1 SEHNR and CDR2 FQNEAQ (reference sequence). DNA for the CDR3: TGTGCCAGCAGGACCCCAGAGGGAGCGGGAGAATCCGGGGAGCTGTTTTTT. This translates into CASRTPEGAGESGELFF.

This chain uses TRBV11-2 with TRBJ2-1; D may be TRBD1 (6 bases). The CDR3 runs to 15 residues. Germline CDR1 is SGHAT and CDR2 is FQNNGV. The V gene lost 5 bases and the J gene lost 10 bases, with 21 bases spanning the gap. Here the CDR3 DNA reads TGTGCCAGCAGCCCAAATCAGGGGATCGGGCGGGAGCAGTTCTTC. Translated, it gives CASSPNQGIGREQFF.

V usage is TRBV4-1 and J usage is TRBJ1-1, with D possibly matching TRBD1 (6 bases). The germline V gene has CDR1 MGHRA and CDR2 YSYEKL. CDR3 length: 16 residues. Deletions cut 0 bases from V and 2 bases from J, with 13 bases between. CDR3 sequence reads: CASSQEPGGGNTEAFF. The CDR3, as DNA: TGCGCCAGCAGCCAAGAGCCGGGGGGCGGTAACACTGAAGCTTTCTTT.

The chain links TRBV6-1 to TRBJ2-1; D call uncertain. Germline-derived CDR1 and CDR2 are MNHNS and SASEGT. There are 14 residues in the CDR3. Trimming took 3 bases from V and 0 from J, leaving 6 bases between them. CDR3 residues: CASSEWSSYNEQFF. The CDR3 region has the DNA TGTGCCAGCAGTGAGTGGAGCTCCTACAATGAGCAGTTCTTC.

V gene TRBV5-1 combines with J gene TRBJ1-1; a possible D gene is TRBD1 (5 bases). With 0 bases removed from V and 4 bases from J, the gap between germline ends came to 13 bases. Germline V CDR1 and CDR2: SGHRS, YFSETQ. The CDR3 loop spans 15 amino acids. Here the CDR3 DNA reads TGCGCCAGCAGCTTGGGGGGGGTCTCCAGCACTGAAGCTTTCTTT. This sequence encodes CASSLGGVSSTEAFF.

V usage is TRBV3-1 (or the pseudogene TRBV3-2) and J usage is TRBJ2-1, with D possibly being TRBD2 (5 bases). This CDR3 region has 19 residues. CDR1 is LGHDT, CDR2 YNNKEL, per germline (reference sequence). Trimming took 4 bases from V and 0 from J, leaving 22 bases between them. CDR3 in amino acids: CASSPRTVGLGSSYNEQFF. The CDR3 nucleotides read TGTGCCAGCAGCCCGAGGACGGTTGGTTTAGGGAGCTCCTACAATGAGCAGTTCTTC.

The chain's CDR3 is CASSQVGGETNYGYTF. In nucleotides, the CDR3 is TGTGCCAGCAGCCAAGTTGGGGGGGAAACTAACTATGGCTACACCTTC. The chain joins TRBV3-1 (or the pseudogene TRBV3-2) to TRBJ1-2; TRBD1 might be the D (5 bases). Between the trimmed V and J ends, which lost 1 base and 0 bases, there was a span of 12 bases. The germline V gene has CDR1 LGHDT and CDR2 YNNKEL (reference sequence). The CDR3 totals 16 residues.